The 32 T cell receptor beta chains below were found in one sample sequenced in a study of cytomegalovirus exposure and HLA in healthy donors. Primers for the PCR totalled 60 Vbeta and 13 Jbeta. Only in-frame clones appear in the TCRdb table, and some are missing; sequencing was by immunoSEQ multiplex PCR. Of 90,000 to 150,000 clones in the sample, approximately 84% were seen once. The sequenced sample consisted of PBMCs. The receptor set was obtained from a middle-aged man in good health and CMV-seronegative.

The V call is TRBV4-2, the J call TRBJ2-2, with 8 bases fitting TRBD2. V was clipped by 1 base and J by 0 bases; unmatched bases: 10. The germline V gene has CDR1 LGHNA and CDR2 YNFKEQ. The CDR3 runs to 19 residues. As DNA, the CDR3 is TGTGCCAGCAGCCAAGGGCACCCGGGACTAGGTCCGAACACCGGGGAGCTGTTTTTT. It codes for CASSQGHPGLGPNTGELFF.

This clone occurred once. DNA of the CDR3: TGTGCCAGCAGCAAAGGGGGACTAGCGGAGGGGAGCGAGCAGTACTTC. Translating gives CASSKGGLAEGSEQYF. This sequence joins TRBV7-9 and TRBJ2-7; 11 bases line up with TRBD2. This CDR3 region has 16 residues. Germline lookup yields CDR1 SEHNR and CDR2 FQNEAQ (reference sequence). V trimming: 5 bases; J trimming: 6 bases; junction bases outside the gene matches: 12.

Written as DNA, the CDR3 is TGTGCCAGCAGTTCAATACAGGGAGCAGGGAACACCATATATTTT. This encodes CASSSIQGAGNTIYF. The chain combines TRBV28 with TRBJ1-3; a possible D gene is TRBD1 (6 bases). This CDR3 comprises 15 residues. Germline loops: CDR1 MDHEN, CDR2 SYDVKM. Trimming shortened V by 4 bases and J by 7 bases, and 17 bases separated the two germline ends.

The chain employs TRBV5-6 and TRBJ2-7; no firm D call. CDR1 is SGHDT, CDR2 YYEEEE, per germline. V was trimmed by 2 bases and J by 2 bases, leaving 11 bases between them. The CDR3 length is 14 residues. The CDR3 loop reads CASSFGELTYEQYF. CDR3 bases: TGTGCCAGCAGCTTTGGTGAGTTAACCTACGAGCAGTACTTC.

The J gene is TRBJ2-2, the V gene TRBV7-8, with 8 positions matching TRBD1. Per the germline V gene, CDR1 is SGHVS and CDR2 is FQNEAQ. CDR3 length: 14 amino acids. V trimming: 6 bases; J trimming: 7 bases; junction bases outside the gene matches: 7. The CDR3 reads CASRPTGVGGELFF. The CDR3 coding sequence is TGTGCCAGCAGGCCGACAGGGGTCGGCGGGGAGCTGTTTTTT.

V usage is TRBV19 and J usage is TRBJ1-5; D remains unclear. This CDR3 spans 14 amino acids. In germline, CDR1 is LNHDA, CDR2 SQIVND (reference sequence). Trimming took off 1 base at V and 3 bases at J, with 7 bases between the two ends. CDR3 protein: CASSIGESNQPQHF. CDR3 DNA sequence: TGTGCCAGTAGTATAGGGGAGTCCAATCAGCCCCAGCATTTT. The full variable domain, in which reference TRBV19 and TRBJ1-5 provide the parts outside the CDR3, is DGGITQSPKYLFRKEGQNVTLSCEQNLNHDAMYWYRQDPGQGLRLIYYSQIVNDFQKGDIAEGYSVSREKKESFPLTVTSAQKNPTAFYLCASSIGESNQPQHFGDGTRLSIL.

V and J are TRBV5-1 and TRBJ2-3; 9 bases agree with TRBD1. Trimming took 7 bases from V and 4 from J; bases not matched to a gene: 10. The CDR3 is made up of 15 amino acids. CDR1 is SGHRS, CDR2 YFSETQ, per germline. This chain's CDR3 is CASRTLQGASDTQYF. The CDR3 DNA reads TGCGCCAGCCGGACCCTACAGGGGGCCTCAGATACGCAGTATTTT.

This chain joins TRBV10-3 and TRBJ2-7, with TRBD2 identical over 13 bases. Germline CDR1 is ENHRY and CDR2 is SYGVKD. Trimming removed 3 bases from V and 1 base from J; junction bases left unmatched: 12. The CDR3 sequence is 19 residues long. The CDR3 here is CAISERAPGTSGISYEQYF. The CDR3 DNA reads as TGTGCCATCAGTGAACGAGCCCCCGGGACTAGCGGGATTTCCTACGAGCAGTACTTC.

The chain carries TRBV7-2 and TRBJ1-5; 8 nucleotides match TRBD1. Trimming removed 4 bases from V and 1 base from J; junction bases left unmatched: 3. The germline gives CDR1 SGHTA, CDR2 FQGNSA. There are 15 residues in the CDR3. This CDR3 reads CASSSWTGSNQPQHF. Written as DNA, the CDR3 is TGTGCCAGCAGCTCATGGACAGGGAGCAATCAGCCCCAGCATTTT.

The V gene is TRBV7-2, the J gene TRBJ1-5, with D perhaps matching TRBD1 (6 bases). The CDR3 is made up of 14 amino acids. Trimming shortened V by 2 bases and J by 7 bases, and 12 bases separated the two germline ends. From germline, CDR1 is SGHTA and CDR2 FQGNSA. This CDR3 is CASSLRFTGQPQHF. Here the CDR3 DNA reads TGTGCCAGCAGCTTACGATTTACAGGGCAGCCCCAGCATTTT.

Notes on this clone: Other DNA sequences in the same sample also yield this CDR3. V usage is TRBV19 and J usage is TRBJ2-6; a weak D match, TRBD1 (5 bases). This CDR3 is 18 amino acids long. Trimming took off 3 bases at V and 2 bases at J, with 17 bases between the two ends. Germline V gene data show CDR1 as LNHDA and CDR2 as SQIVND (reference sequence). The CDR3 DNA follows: TGTGCCAGTAGTATCCCAGGCAGGACATGGGCTGGGGCCAACGTCCTGACTTTC. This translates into CASSIPGRTWAGANVLTF.

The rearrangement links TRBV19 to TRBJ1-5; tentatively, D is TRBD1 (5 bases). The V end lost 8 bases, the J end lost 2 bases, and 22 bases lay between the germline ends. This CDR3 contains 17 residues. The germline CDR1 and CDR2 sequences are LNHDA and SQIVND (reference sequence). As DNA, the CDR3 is TGTGCCAGTCTTCCCTACCCAGGGCTTCAGGGCAATCAGCCCCAGCATTTT. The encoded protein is CASLPYPGLQGNQPQHF.

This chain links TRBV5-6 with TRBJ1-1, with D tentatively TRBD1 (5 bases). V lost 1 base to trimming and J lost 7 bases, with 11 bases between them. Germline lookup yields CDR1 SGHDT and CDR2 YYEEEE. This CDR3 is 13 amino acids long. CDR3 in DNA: TGTGCCAGCAGCTTGCGGAGGGGCGGTGAAGCTTTCTTT. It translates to CASSLRRGGEAFF.

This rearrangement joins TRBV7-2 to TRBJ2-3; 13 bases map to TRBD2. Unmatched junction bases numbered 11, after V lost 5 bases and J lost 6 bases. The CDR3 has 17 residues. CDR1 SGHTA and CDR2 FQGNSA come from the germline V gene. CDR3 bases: TGTGCCAGCAGCCTTCGGACTAGCGGGAGTGTGACGGATACGCAGTATTTT. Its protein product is CASSLRTSGSVTDTQYF.

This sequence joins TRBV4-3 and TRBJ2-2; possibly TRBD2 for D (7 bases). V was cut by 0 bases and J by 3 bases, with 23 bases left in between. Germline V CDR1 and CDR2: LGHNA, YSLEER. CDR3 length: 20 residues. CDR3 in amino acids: CASSQDVGPLGGGDTGELFF. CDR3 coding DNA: TGCGCCAGCAGCCAAGACGTCGGGCCTTTAGGGGGGGGCGACACCGGGGAGCTGTTTTTT.

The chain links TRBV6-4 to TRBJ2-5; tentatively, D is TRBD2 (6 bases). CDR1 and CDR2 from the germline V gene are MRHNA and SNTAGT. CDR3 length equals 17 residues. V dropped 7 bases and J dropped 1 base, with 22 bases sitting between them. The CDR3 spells CASILSEGIICQETQYF. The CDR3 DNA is TGTGCCAGCATTCTCTCGGAGGGGATTATATGCCAAGAGACCCAGTACTTC.

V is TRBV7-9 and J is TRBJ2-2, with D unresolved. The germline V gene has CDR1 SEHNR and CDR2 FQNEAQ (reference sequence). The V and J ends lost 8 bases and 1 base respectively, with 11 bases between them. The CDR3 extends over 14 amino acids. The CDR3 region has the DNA TGTGCCAGCGGTTCCAGACTGAACACCGGGGAGCTGTTTTTT. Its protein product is CASGSRLNTGELFF. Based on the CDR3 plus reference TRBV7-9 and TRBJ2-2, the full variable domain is DTGVSQNPRHKITKRGQNVTFRCDPISEHNRLYWYRQTLGQGPEFLTYFQNEAQLEKSRLLSDRFSAERPKGSFSTLEIQRTEQGDSAMYLCASGSRLNTGELFFGEGSRLTVL.

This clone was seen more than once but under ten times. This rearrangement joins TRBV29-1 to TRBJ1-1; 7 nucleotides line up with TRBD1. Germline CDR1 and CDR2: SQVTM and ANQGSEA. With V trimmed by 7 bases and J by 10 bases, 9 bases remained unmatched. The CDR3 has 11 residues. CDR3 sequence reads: CSAARAGGAFF. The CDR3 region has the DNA TGCAGCGCTGCCAGGGCAGGGGGAGCTTTCTTT.

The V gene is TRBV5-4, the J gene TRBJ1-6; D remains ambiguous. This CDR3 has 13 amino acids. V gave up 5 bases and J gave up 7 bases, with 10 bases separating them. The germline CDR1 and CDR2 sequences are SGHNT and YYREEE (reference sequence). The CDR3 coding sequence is TGTGCCAGCAGTGAGGGCCTCAATTCACCCCTCCACTTT. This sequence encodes CASSEGLNSPLHF. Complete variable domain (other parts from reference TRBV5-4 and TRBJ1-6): ETGVTQSPTHLIKTRGQQVTLRCSSQSGHNTVSWYQQALGQGPQFIFQYYREEENGRGNFPPRFSGLQFPNYSSELNVNALELDDSALYLCASSEGLNSPLHFGNGTRLTVT.

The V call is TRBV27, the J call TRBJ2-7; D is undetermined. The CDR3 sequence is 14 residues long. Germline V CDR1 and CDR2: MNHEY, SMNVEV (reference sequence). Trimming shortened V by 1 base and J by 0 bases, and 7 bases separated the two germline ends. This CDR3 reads CASSLYADSYEQYF. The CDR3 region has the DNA TGTGCCAGCAGTTTATATGCGGACTCCTACGAGCAGTACTTC.

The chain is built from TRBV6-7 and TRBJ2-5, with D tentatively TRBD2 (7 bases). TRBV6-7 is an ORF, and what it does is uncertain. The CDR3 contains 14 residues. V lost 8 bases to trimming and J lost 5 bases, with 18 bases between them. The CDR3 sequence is CASPLAGARETQYF. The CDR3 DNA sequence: TGTGCCAGCCCCTTGGCGGGGGCCCGTGAGACCCAGTACTTC.

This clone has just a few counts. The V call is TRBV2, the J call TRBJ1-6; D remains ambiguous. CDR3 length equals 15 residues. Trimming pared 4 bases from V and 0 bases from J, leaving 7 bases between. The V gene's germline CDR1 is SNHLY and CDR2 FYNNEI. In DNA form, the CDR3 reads TGTGCCAGCAGTGGTGAGGTCTCCTATAATTCACCCCTCCACTTT. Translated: CASSGEVSYNSPLHF.

The CDR3 is CASSWMDSRSYEQYF. CDR3 bases: TGTGCCAGCAGCTGGATGGACTCTCGCTCCTACGAGCAGTACTTC. The rearrangement links TRBV7-9 to TRBJ2-7; possible D gene TRBD2, 5 bases. The ends were cut back, 4 bases at V and 0 bases at J, with 13 bases in the middle. This CDR3 has 15 residues. In germline, CDR1 is SEHNR, CDR2 FQNEAQ (reference sequence).

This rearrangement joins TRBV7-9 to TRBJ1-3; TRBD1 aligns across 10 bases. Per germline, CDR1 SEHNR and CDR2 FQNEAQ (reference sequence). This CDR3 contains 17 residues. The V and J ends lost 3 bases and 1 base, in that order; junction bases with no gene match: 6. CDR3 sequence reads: CASSFPTGGASGNTIYF. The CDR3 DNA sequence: TGTGCCAGCAGCTTCCCGACAGGGGGCGCGTCTGGAAACACCATATATTTT.

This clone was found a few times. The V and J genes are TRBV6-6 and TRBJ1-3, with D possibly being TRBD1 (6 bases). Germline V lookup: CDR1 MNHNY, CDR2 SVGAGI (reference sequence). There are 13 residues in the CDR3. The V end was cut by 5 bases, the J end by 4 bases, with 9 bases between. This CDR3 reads CASSQGLGNTIYF. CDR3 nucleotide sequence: TGTGCCAGCAGTCAGGGGCTCGGAAACACCATATATTTT.

CDR3 region: CAWSADMSYTDTQYF. In nucleotides, the CDR3 is TGTGCCTGGAGCGCAGACATGAGCTACACAGATACGCAGTATTTT. J is TRBJ2-3 and V is TRBV30; D gene ambiguous. V shed 3 bases and J shed 2 bases, with 15 bases lying between them. The CDR3 runs to 15 residues. CDR1 is GTSNPN, CDR2 SVGIG, per germline (reference sequence).

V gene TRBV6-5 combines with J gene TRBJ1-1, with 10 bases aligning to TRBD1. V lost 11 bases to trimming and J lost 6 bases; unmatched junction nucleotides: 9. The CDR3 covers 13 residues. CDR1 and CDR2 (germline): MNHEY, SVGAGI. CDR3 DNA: TGTGCCTCTTACCGGGACAGGGGCGCTGAAGCTTTCTTT. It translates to CASYRDRGAEAFF.

The CDR3 is CASSFQGLLAKNIQYF. DNA for the CDR3: TGTGCCAGCAGCTTTCAGGGCCTCCTAGCCAAAAACATTCAGTACTTC. The chain carries TRBV7-2 and TRBJ2-4; maybe TRBD1 (5 bases). The V end lost 3 bases, the J end lost 0 bases, and 12 bases lay between the germline ends. CDR1 is SGHTA and CDR2 is FQGNSA in the germline V gene. CDR3 length: 16 amino acids.

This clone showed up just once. CDR3 DNA: TGCGCCAGCAGCGTCCCCGTGGGACAGGAAAACAATGAGCAGTTCTTC. As protein: CASSVPVGQENNEQFF. The chain joins TRBV5-1 to TRBJ2-1; TRBD1 agrees at 8 bases. This CDR3 contains 16 residues. Germline loops: CDR1 SGHRS, CDR2 YFSETQ. V lost 4 bases and J lost 5; bases outside the gene matches: 11.

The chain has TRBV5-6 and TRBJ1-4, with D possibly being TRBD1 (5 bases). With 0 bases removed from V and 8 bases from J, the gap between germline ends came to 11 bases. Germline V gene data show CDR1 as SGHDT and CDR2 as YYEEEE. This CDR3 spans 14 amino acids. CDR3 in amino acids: CASSLGRADEKLFF. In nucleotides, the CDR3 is TGTGCCAGCAGCTTGGGCAGGGCTGACGAAAAACTGTTTTTT.

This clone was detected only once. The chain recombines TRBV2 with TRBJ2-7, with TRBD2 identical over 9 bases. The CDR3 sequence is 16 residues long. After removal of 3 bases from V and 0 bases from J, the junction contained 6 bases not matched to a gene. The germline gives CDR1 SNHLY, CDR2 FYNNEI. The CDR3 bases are TGTGCCAGCAGTGATTGGGCTAGCGGGGCCTCCTACGAGCAGTACTTC. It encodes CASSDWASGASYEQYF.

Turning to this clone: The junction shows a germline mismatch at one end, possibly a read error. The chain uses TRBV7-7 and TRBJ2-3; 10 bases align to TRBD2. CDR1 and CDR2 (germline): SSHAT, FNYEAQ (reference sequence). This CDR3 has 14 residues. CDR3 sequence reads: CASSPSGGADTQYF. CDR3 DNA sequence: TGTGCTAGCAGCCCCAGCGGGGGGGCCGATACGCAGTATTTT.